This T cell receptor (beta chain) was sequenced during a study of cytomegalovirus exposure and HLA in healthy donors. Study-level points and caveats: According to a later analysis, TCR clusters from the first cohort tended to co-occur in the roughly 130 validation repertoires. Cytomegalovirus status, reportedly, was diagnosed with high specificity and sensitivity by the classifier. Among TCR beta chains, those listed as cytomegalovirus-associated numbered about 160.

Per the germline V gene, CDR1 is SGHTA and CDR2 is FQGTGA. The CDR3 has 16 residues. V trimming: 4 bases; J trimming: 5 bases; junction bases outside the gene matches: 6. Using immunoSEQ multiplex PCR, the repertoire was profiled, and TCRdb retains in-frame clones only, with some absent. This sample has about 150,000 clones; roughly 89% occur once, and the top ten carry about 10%. Comments on this clone: Its antigen remains unidentified.

The approximately 120-subject validation cohort, separate from the approximately 670-subject first cohort, included the donors. Sample: PBMCs. This chain joins TRBV7-3 and TRBJ2-5; 14 bases match TRBD2. The sequence derives from a woman younger than 30 in good health and CMV-seropositive. The CDR3 sequence: CASSSRGLAGDETQYF. CDR3 coding DNA: TGTGCCAGCAGCTCCCGGGGACTAGCGGGGGACGAGACCCAGTACTTC.